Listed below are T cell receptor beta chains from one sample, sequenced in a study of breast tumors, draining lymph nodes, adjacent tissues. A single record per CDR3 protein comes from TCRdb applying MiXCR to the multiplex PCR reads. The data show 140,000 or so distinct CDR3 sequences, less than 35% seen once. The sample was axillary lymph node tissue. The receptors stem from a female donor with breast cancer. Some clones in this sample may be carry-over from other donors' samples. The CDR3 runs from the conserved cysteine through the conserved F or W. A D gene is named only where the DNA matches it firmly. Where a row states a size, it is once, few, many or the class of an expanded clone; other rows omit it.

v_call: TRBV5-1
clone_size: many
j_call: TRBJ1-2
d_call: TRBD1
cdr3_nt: TGCGCCAGCAGCTTGGTTACAGGGGGCGATGGTGGCTACACCTTC
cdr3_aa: CASSLVTGGDGGYTF

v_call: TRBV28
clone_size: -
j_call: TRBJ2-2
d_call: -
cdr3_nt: TGTGCCAGCAGTTTAGAGGGGGGAATCTACCCCGTGGAGCTGTTTTTT
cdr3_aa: CASSLEGGIYPVELFF

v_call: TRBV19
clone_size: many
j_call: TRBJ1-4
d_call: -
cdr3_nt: TGTGCCAGTAGTATAATTAGAGCGGGATCGGGAACTAATGAAAAACTGTTTTTT
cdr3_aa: CASSIIRAGSGTNEKLFF

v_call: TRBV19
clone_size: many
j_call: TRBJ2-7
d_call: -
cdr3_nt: TGTGCCAGTAGTTTAATTGGTTACGAGCAGTACTTC
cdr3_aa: CASSLIGYEQYF

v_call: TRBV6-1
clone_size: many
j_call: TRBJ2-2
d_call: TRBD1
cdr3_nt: TGTGCCAGCAGTATTAGACAGGGGGCGTCCGGGGAGCTGTTTTTT
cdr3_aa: CASSIRQGASGELFF

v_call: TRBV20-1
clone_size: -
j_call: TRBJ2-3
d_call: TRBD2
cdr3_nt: TGCGGTGCTGTCACTAGCGGGGGAACAGGTACGCAGTATTTT
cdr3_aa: CGAVTSGGTGTQYF

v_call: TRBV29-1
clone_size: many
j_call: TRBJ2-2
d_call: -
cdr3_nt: TGCAGCGTTCCCCGGGGAACCAACACCGGGGAGCTGTTTTTT
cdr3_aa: CSVPRGTNTGELFF

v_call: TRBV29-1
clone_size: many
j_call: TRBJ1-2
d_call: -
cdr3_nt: TGCAGCGTTGGCCCTTCAGGGGCCGATACGAATGGCTACACCTTC
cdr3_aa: CSVGPSGADTNGYTF

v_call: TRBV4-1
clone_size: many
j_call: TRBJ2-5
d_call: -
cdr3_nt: TGCGCCAGCAGCCAAGAGGCGGGCCACGTCCAAGAGACCCAGTACTTC
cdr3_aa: CASSQEAGHVQETQYF

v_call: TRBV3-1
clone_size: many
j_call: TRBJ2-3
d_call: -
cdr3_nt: TGTGCCAGCAGTCCGACTGGCACTAGCACAGATACGCAGTATTTT
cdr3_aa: CASSPTGTSTDTQYF

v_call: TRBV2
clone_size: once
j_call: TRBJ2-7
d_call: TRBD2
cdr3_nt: TGTGCCAGCAGCGGGGGACTAGCCTACGAGCAGTACTTC
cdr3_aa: CASSGGLAYEQYF

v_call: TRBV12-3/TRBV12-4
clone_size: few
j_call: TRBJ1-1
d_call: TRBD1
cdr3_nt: TGTGCCAGCAGCCCAACCTCGGGACAGCCGAACACTGAAGCTTTCTTT
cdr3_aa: CASSPTSGQPNTEAFF

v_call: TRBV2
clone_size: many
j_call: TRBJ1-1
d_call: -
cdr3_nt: TGTGCCAGCAGGCCAGGGAGGATCAACACTGAAGCTTTCTTT
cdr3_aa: CASRPGRINTEAFF

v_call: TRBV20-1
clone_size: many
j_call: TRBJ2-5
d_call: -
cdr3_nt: TGCAGTGCTCCCCGGCAGGTGTGGGAGACCCAGTACTTC
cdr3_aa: CSAPRQVWETQYF

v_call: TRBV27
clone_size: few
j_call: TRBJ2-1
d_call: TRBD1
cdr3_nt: TGTGCCAGCAGTATTAGGCGCGGACAGGGATCCAATGAGCAGTTCTTC
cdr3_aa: CASSIRRGQGSNEQFF

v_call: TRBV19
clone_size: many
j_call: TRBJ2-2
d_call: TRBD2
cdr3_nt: TGTGCCAGTAGTGGGACTAGCGACACCGGGGAGCTGTTTTTT
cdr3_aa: CASSGTSDTGELFF

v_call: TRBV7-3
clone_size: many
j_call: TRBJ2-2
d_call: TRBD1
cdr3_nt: TGTGCCAGCAGCGCCAGGGGGCGCCGGATCACGAACACCGGGGAGCTGTTTTTT
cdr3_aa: CASSARGRRITNTGELFF

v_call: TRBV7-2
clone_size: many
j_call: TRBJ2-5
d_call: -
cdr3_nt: TGTGCCAGCAGCGTAGGAATTCAAGAGACCCAGTACTTC
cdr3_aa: CASSVGIQETQYF

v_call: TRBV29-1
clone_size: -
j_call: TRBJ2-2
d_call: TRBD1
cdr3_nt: TGCAGCGTCGCGAGGGACAGAGACACCGGGGAGCTGTTTTTT
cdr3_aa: CSVARDRDTGELFF

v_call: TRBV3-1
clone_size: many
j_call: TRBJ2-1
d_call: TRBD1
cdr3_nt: TGTGCCAGCAGCCAATTCGACAGGGGGCTGAATGAGCAGTTCTTC
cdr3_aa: CASSQFDRGLNEQFF

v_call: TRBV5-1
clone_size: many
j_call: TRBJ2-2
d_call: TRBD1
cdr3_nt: TGCGCCAGCAGCTTAAGGGGGCCGAACACCGGGGAGCTGTTTTTT
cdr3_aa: CASSLRGPNTGELFF

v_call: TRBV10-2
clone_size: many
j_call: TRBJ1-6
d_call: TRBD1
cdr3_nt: TGCGCCAGCAGGGGTTGGACAGGGTCATCACCCCTCCACTTT
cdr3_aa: CASRGWTGSSPLHF

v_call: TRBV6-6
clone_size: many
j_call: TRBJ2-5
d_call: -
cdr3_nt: TGTGCCAGCACTCCCCAAGGGCCAACCGGGACCCAGTACTTC
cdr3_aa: CASTPQGPTGTQYF

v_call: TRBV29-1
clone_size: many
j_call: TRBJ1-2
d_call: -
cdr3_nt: TGCAGCGCGGCCGAGGGGGCTAACTATGGCTACACCTTC
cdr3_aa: CSAAEGANYGYTF

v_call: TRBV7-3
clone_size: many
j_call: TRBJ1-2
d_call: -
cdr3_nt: TGTGCCAGCAGCTTAAGTTTAGTCAACTATGGCTACACCTTC
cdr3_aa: CASSLSLVNYGYTF

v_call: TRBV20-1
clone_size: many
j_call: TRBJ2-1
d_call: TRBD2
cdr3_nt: TGCAGTGCTCACTACTTAGCGGGGGGGCCGAGAGAGCAGTTCTTC
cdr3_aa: CSAHYLAGGPREQFF

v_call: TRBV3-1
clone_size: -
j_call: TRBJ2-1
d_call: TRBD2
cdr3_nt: TGTGCCAGCAGCCAAGCTCGGACTAGCCGGGAGCAGTTCTTC
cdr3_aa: CASSQARTSREQFF

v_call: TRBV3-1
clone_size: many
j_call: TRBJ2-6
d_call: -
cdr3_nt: TGTGCCAGCAGCCTTCGGGGAACTGGGGCCAACGTCCTGACTTTC
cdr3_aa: CASSLRGTGANVLTF

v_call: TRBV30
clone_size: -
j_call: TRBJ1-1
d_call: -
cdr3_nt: TGTGCCTGGAGTGTATTGGCTGAAGCTTTCTTT
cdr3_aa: CAWSVLAEAFF

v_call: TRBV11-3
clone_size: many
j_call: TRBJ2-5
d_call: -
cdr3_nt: TGTGCCAGCAGCTTAGGTGCGGGGTTACAAGAGACCCAGTACTTC
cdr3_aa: CASSLGAGLQETQYF

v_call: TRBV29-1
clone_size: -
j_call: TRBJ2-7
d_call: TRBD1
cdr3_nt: TGCAGCGTTCGAGGACAGGGAGGCTACGAGCAGTACTTC
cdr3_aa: CSVRGQGGYEQYF

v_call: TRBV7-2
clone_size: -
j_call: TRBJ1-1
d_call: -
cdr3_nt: TGTGCCAGCAGCTTATACAGCAACACTGAAGCTTTCTTT
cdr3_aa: CASSLYSNTEAFF

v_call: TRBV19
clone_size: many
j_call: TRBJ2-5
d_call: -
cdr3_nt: TGTGCGACTGGGAGGGAGACCCAGTACTTC
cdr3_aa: CATGRETQYF

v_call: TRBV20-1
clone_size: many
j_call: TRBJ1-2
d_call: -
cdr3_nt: TGCAGTGCTATAGGAGGGCCAGTCACTAACTATGGCTACACCTTC
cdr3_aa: CSAIGGPVTNYGYTF

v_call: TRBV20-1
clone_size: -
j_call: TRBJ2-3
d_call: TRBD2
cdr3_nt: TGCAGTGCTAGTGCCACGGGGGGGGTGGTAGATACGCAGTATTTT
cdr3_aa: CSASATGGVVDTQYF

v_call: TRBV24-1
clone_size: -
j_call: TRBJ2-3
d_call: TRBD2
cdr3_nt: TGTGCCACCAGTGACCCAGGGACTAGCGGCACAGATACGCAGTATTTT
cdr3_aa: CATSDPGTSGTDTQYF

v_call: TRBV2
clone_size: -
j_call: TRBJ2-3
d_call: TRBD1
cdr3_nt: TGTGCCAGCAGTGCTGGGGACAGGGATCTCACAGATACGCAGTATTTT
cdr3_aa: CASSAGDRDLTDTQYF

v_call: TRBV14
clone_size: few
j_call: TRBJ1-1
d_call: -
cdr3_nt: TGTGCCAGCAGCCTCCCCCTAGAGGGAACTGAAGCTTTCTTT
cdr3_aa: CASSLPLEGTEAFF

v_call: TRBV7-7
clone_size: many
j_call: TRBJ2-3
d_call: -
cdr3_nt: TGTGCTAGCAGCCGCTTGTTGGGAGATACGCAGTATTTT
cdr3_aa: CASSRLLGDTQYF

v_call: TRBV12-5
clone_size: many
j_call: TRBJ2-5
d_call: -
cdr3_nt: TGTGCTAGTGGTTTGCCCCGGTGGTTGGCGCTGGAGGCAGAGACCCAGTACTTC
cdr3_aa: CASGLPRWLALEAETQYF

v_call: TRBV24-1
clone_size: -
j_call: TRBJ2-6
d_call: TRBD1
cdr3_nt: TGTGCCACCAGTGGCTCGGACAGGGGGCTCTGGGGGGCCAACGTCCTGACTTTC
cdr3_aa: CATSGSDRGLWGANVLTF

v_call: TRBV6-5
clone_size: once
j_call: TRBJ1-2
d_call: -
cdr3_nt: TGTGCCAGCAGTCGCCTACAGGGACACGGCTACACCTTC
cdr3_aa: CASSRLQGHGYTF

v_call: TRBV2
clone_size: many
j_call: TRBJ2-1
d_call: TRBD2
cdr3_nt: TGTGCCAGCGAGCGCACAGTAGCGGGGGGGCCAGGGGCCAATGAGCAGTTCTTC
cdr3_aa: CASERTVAGGPGANEQFF

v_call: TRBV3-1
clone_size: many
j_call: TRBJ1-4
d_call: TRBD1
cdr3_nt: TGTGCCAGCAGCCAAGTGGGGACAGGAGATAAACTGTTTTTT
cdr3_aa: CASSQVGTGDKLFF

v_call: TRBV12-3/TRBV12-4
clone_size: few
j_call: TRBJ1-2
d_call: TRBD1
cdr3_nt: TGTGCCAGCAGCGACTCCGGGACAGTTTTTGGCTACACCTTC
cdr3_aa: CASSDSGTVFGYTF

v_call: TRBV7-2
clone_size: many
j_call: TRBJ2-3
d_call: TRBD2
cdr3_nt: TGTGCCAGCAGCGTGGGACTAGCGGGGGCCGCCAGTACGCAGTATTTT
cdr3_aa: CASSVGLAGAASTQYF

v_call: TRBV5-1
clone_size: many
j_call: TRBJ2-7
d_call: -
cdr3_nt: TGCGCCAGCAGCTTGGGCCAGGGGCGCCACTACGAGCAGTACTTC
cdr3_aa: CASSLGQGRHYEQYF

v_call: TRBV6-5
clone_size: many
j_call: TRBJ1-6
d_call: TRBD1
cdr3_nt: TGTGCCAGCAGTTACTCGACCCGGACAGGGAGTAATTCACCCCTCCACTTT
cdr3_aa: CASSYSTRTGSNSPLHF

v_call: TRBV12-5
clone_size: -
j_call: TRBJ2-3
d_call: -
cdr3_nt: TGTGCCAGCAGTCCCCTTGGGCGGAGTAGCACAGATACGCAGTATTTT
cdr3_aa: CASSPLGRSSTDTQYF

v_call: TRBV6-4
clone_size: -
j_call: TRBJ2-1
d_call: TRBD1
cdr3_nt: TGTGCCAGCAGTGACGTCGGGACAGGGGGCAATGAGCAGTTCTTC
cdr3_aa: CASSDVGTGGNEQFF

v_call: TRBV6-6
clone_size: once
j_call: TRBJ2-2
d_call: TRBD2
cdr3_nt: TGTGCCAGCAGGGATCTAGCGGGGGCGAACACCGGGGAGCTGTTTTTT
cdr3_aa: CASRDLAGANTGELFF

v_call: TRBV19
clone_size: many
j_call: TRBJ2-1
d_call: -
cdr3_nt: TGTGCCAGTAGTACGACAGTTAACAATGAGCAGTTCTTC
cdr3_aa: CASSTTVNNEQFF

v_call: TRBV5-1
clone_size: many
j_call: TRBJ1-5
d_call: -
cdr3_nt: TGCGCCAGCCCGGGGGAGGGGTCGGATAGCAATCAGCCCCAGCATTTT
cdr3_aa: CASPGEGSDSNQPQHF

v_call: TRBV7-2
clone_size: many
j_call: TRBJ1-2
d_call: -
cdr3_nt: TGTGCCAGCAGCCCCGGCCGGGGGGCGGTTAACTATGGCTACACCTTC
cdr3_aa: CASSPGRGAVNYGYTF